This TCR beta chain came from a study of beta chain features in type 1 diabetes. Study conclusions and caveats: Type 1 diabetes patients showed fewer insertions and more deletions at VDJ junctions. Whether HLA type affects TCRB rearrangement stayed undetermined in the present work. A cDNA-based sequencing approach could over-represent cells with high TCR expression.

Sequenced material consisted of expressed TCRB transcripts (all of the isolated RNA was reverse transcribed). Method: immunoSEQ multiplex PCR; TCRdb's copy keeps in-frame clones and lacks some. The sample has more than 350,000 clones, roughly 11% seen once. The CDR3 totals 16 residues. CDR1 and CDR2 (germline): SGHTA, FQGTGA. V dropped 2 bases and J dropped 3 bases, with 13 bases sitting between them. CD45RO/CCR7/CD25/CD127/CD95/CD27 staining was used to isolate CD4+ naive, central memory, regulatory and stem cell-like memory cells by sorting. This clone was counted a few times. Its antigen is not identified.

The sequence came from a woman aged 18-29 years in good health. The sample taken for sequencing was naive CD4+ T cells from blood. The rearrangement links TRBV7-3 to TRBJ2-2; D is perhaps TRBD2 (7 bases). The CDR3 region is CASSLQRDTYTGELFF. In DNA form, the CDR3 reads TGTGCCAGCAGCTTACAGCGGGACACTTACACCGGGGAGCTGTTTTTT.